Listed below are T cell receptor beta chains from one sample, sequenced in a study of shared clonotypes between healthy human individuals. Repertoires were generated with immunoSEQ multiplex PCR, while TCRdb's copy carries only in-frame clones and drops some. In the table there are about 600,000 clones, roughly four fifths of which are singletons. Sequences were obtained from PBMCs. The receptor set was obtained from a woman aged 40 to 49 in good health. Some clones in this sample may be carry-over from other donors' samples. CDR3s include the opening cysteine and the closing phenylalanine or tryptophan. D genes are given only for firm matches. Size tells how often a clone was seen (once, few, many) or the class of an expanded clone, and some rows leave it out.

.	TRBV2	.	TRBJ1-6	TGTGCCAGCAGTGCTAGACGGGGGTCGACTTCACCCCTCCACTTT	CASSARRGSTSPLHF
.	TRBV18	once	TRBJ2-7	TGTGCCAGCTCAACCGGGGCCAGATACGAGCAGTACTTC	CASSTGARYEQYF
.	TRBV28	.	TRBJ2-5	TGTGCCACCAACTATTATTCGGGTCCTGGGCGGGAGACCCAGTACTTC	CATNYYSGPGRETQYF
.	TRBV7-9	many	TRBJ2-5	TGTGCCAGCAGCTTAACCCCCACGGTCCAAGAGACCCAGTACTTC	CASSLTPTVQETQYF
.	TRBV28	few	TRBJ1-2	TGTGCCAGTCAGGGAGATCGTGGCTACACCTTC	CASQGDRGYTF
.	TRBV10-2	.	TRBJ2-7	TGCGCCAGCAGTGTTTGGGCAGGGGCCTACGAGCAGTACTTC	CASSVWAGAYEQYF
TRBD1	TRBV5-1	.	TRBJ1-4	TGCGCCAGCAGCCCCGCAGGGGGCGGTAATGAAAAACTGTTTTTT	CASSPAGGGNEKLFF
.	TRBV7-9	few	TRBJ2-7	TGTGCCAGCAGCTTATCCTCCTACGAGCAGTACTTC	CASSLSSYEQYF
TRBD1	TRBV30	.	TRBJ2-5	TGTGCCTGGAGCGGGACAGGGCCAGGGACCCAGTACTTC	CAWSGTGPGTQYF
TRBD2	TRBV7-2	.	TRBJ2-1	TGTGCCAGCAGCTTAGACCCTAGCGGGAGTACCTATGAGCAGTTCTTC	CASSLDPSGSTYEQFF
.	TRBV6-5	.	TRBJ1-5	TGTGCCAGCAGACCCACGGGGATTAGCAATCAGCCCCAGCATTTT	CASRPTGISNQPQHF
TRBD2	TRBV27	.	TRBJ2-7	TGTGCCAGCAGTTATGAGCGGGAGTCCTACGAGCAGTACTTC	CASSYERESYEQYF
.	TRBV4-2	.	TRBJ2-6	TGTGCCAGCAGCCAAGACGCGGGCTCTGGGGCCAACGTCCTGACTTTC	CASSQDAGSGANVLTF
.	TRBV30	many	TRBJ1-5	TGTGCCTGGAGTTTCGGGTCAGGACAGCCCCAGCATTTT	CAWSFGSGQPQHF
TRBD1	TRBV27	.	TRBJ1-4	TGTGCCAGCAGTGTCGGACAGGGAGTGAGGAAACTGTTTTTT	CASSVGQGVRKLFF
.	TRBV5-5	.	TRBJ2-7	TGTGCCAGCGGACAAGCCTACGAGCAGTACTTC	CASGQAYEQYF
.	TRBV11-2	.	TRBJ2-5	TGTGCCAGCAGCTTAGGACGGGTGGAGACCCAGTACTTC	CASSLGRVETQYF
.	TRBV5-8	.	TRBJ2-7	TGTGCCAGCAGCCAAGACGAGGGGCAGGGCGTCGACGAGCAGTACTTC	CASSQDEGQGVDEQYF
TRBD1	TRBV28	once	TRBJ1-1	TGTGCCAGCAGTAAGACAGGGCCAGGCTACGGAGCTTTCTTT	CASSKTGPGYGAFF
TRBD1	TRBV4-1	.	TRBJ1-3	TGCGCCAGCAGCCTGCAGGACAGGGCTGGAAACACCATATATTTT	CASSLQDRAGNTIYF
TRBD1	TRBV5-1	.	TRBJ2-7	TGCGCCAGCAGGCTGACAGGGGGTTACGAGCAGTACTTC	CASRLTGGYEQYF
.	TRBV5-1	many	TRBJ1-1	TGCGCCAGCAGCTTGGACCCCTCCACTGAAGCTTTCTTT	CASSLDPSTEAFF
.	TRBV11-2	few	TRBJ2-5	TGTGCCAGCAGCTTGATGAGGGGATTCTCACAAGAGACCCAGTACTTC	CASSLMRGFSQETQYF
TRBD1	TRBV7-8	.	TRBJ2-7	TGTGCCACCCGGACAGGGGTTGCCGAGCAGTACTTC	CATRTGVAEQYF
TRBD1	TRBV27	once	TRBJ1-1	TGTGCCAGCAGTCCCCGACAGGGACCGAACACTGAAGCTTTCTTT	CASSPRQGPNTEAFF
TRBD2	TRBV7-3	.	TRBJ2-7	TGTGCCAGCAGCAGCGGGAGAGGGTACGAGCAGTACTTC	CASSSGRGYEQYF